The rows below give T cell receptor beta chains drawn from one sample of a study of vaccination and CD4 T cells after COVID-19. Their cognate antigens are unknown. TCRdb recomputed calls from the PCR reads with MiXCR, one row per CDR3 protein. The sample holds thousands of distinct CDR3 sequences, approximately 51% seen once. The specimen was CD4+ T cells from blood, cultured in vitro. The source is a human donor in good health. Each CDR3 is given with its conserved first and last residue. D genes are given only for firm matches. Not every row has a clone size; where given, it reads once, few, many or a size class.

TRBD1 TRBJ1-1 TRBV25-1 NA CASRLTGDTEAFF TGTGCCAGCAGGTTAACAGGGGACACTGAAGCTTTCTTT
TRBD2 TRBJ2-1 TRBV24-1 once CATSWSGGRNEQFF TGTGCCACCAGTTGGTCGGGAGGGCGTAATGAGCAGTTCTTC
NA TRBJ2-1 TRBV11-2 few CASSLSYPPYNEQFF TGTGCCAGCAGTCTTAGCTATCCGCCCTACAATGAGCAGTTCTTC
TRBD2 TRBJ2-4 TRBV18 NA CASSHRLAGEQLLAKNIQYF TGTGCCAGCTCCCACCGACTAGCGGGGGAGCAGTTACTAGCCAAAAACATTCAGTACTTC
TRBD2 TRBJ2-3 TRBV29-1 NA CSVAIGTSGTDTQYF TGCAGCGTAGCGATAGGGACTAGCGGGACAGATACGCAGTATTTT
TRBD1 TRBJ2-2 TRBV11-2 NA CASSSGQGSTGELFF TGTGCCAGCAGCTCAGGACAGGGGTCCACCGGGGAGCTGTTTTTT
NA TRBJ2-2 TRBV20-1 NA CSAKTGTRTGELFF TGCAGTGCCAAGACAGGAACCCGCACCGGGGAGCTGTTTTTT
TRBD1 TRBJ1-2 TRBV2 NA CASSGQGGSGGYTF TGTGCCAGCAGTGGACAGGGTGGGAGTGGTGGCTACACCTTC
NA TRBJ2-7 TRBV2 NA CASTRDGASYEQYF TGTGCCAGCACCCGGGACGGCGCCTCCTACGAGCAGTACTTC
NA TRBJ1-5 TRBV19 few CASSIIPGTSNQPQHF TGTGCCAGTAGTATAATTCCGGGGACGAGCAATCAGCCCCAGCATTTT